This T cell receptor beta chain emerged from a study of CD8 T cells in ankylosing spondylitis. Findings and caveats of the study: Some of the motif variants had earlier been found in reactive arthritis patients' fluid and blood.

TCRdb itself ran the 5' RACE reads through MiXCR, one entry per CDR3 protein. The repertoire holds 250,000 to 300,000 distinct CDR3 sequences, about a sixth seen once, with about a third in the top ten. This clonotype was recorded at least ten times. Its antigen is unidentified. The sequence derives from a male donor with ankylosing spondylitis or in good health (not recorded which). The sample comprised blood, either unsorted or a sorted T cell fraction (not recorded which).

This CDR3 reads CASSFGGTGVVVLTF. In DNA, the CDR3 is TGTGCCAGCAGTTTTGGGGGGACAGGGGTAGTCGTCCTGACTTTC. The chain links TRBV28 to TRBJ2-6; 10 nucleotides align to TRBD1. CDR1 is MDHEN, CDR2 SYDVKM, per germline. The CDR3 is made up of 15 amino acids. J gave up 12 bases and V 3 bases, and 8 bases lay outside the gene matches. The whole variable domain, remainder taken from reference TRBV28 and TRBJ2-6, is DVKVTQSSRYLVKRTGEKVFLECVQDMDHENMFWYRQDPGLGLRLIYFSYDVKMKEKGDIPEGYSVSREKKERFSLILESASTNQTSMYLCASSFGGTGVVVLTFGAGSRLTVL.